These 13 T cell receptor beta chains were sequenced from one sample in a study of CD8 T cells in ankylosing spondylitis. These TCRs' antigens remain unknown. MiXCR, applied by TCRdb to the 5' RACE reads, yields one record per CDR3 protein. Here the sample spans about 460,000 distinct CDR3 sequences, approximately 5.3% being singletons. General study results and limits: Seemingly characteristic of ankylosing spondylitis blood was a TCR beta motif consisting of about 8 highly homologous variants.

The sequenced material came from blood, either unsorted or a sorted T cell fraction (not recorded which). The receptors shown here come from a male donor with ankylosing spondylitis.

This clonotype was observed at least ten times. This chain connects TRBV27 to TRBJ1-2; 10 bases agree with TRBD1. The CDR3 spans 14 residues. The germline CDR1 and CDR2 sequences are MNHEY and SMNVEV (reference sequence). Trimming cost V 4 bases and J 7 bases; bases outside gene matches: 6. The CDR3 loop reads CASSWDRGGSGYTF. The CDR3 DNA follows: TGTGCCAGCAGTTGGGACAGGGGAGGATCTGGCTACACCTTC.

This clonotype has only a few counts. Compared with germline, one end of the junction differs, possibly owing to a read error. V and J are TRBV7-8 and TRBJ2-7; 9 bases match TRBD1. CDR1 is SGHVS and CDR2 is FQNEAQ in the germline V gene. There are 17 residues in the CDR3. The CDR3 reads CANSLYRDRVLSYEQYF. CDR3 nucleotides: TGTGCCAACAGCTTGTACCGGGACAGGGTTCTCTCCTACGAGCAGTACTTC.

This clonotype appeared many times. The V call is TRBV5-1, the J call TRBJ2-6, with D hard to call. The CDR3 has 18 amino acids. CDR1 is SGHRS and CDR2 is YFSETQ in the germline V gene. Deletions cut 0 bases from V and 0 bases from J, with 13 bases between. The chain's CDR3 is CASSLDSSWASGANVLTF. The CDR3 coding sequence is TGCGCCAGCAGCTTGGATTCTTCGTGGGCCTCTGGGGCCAACGTCCTGACTTTC. The full variable domain, completed using reference TRBV5-1 and TRBJ2-6, is KAGVTQTPRYLIKTRGQQVTLSCSPISGHRSVSWYQQTPGQGLQFLFEYFSETQRNKGNFPGRFSGRQFSNSRSEMNVSTLELGDSALYLCASSLDSSWASGANVLTFGAGSRLTVL.

This clonotype was seen at least ten times. One end of the junction is discordant with germline, which a read error may explain. The genes are TRBV5-1 and TRBJ1-1, with no clear D. This CDR3 spans 12 amino acids. In germline, CDR1 is SGHRS, CDR2 YFSETQ. Here the CDR3 reads CASSLDVDEAFF. CDR3 DNA sequence: TGCGCCAGCAGTTTGGACGTCGACGAAGCTTTCTTT.

The table lists this clonotype with many counts. The V call is TRBV5-1, the J call TRBJ2-1; TRBD2 matches 12 bases. The J segment lost 10 bases and the V segment lost 4 bases, leaving 12 bases of the junction unmatched. In germline, CDR1 is SGHRS, CDR2 YFSETQ. The CDR3 runs to 16 residues. The CDR3 reads CASSPGGTSGGSEQFF. The CDR3 region has the DNA TGCGCCAGCAGCCCGGGGGGAACTAGCGGGGGGTCCGAGCAGTTCTTC.

This clonotype has at least ten counts. In DNA, the CDR3 is TGCAGTGCTAGAGGGACAGGGAGGGGTGATCAGCCCCAGCATTTT. It is translated as CSARGTGRGDQPQHF. The chain links TRBV20-1 to TRBJ1-5, with TRBD1 matching 8 bases. The trim removed 1 base at V and 5 bases at J, leaving 7 bases unmatched. This CDR3 spans 15 amino acids. The germline V gene has CDR1 DFQATT and CDR2 SNEGSKA (reference sequence).

The chain recombines TRBV2 with TRBJ2-1, with 8 bases matching TRBD2. Trimming removed 6 bases from V and 4 bases from J; junction bases left unmatched: 8. From germline, CDR1 is SNHLY and CDR2 FYNNEI. The CDR3 contains 15 residues. CDR3 nucleotide sequence: TGTGCCAGCAGGGCGGGCCTAGCGGGTTACAATGAGCAGTTCTTC. It codes for CASRAGLAGYNEQFF. Full variable domain (remainder filled in from reference TRBV2 and TRBJ2-1): EPEVTQTPSHQVTQMGQEVILRCVPISNHLYFYWYRQILGQKVEFLVSFYNNEISEKSEIFDDQFSVERPDGSNFTLKIRSTKLEDSAMYFCASRAGLAGYNEQFFGPGTRLTVL.

There are many counts of this clonotype. The CDR3 DNA reads TGCAGTGCTAGAGAGGGACAGGATCAGCCCCAGCATTTT. Amino acids: CSAREGQDQPQHF. The chain has TRBV20-1 and TRBJ1-5, with 8 nucleotides matching TRBD1. Per germline, CDR1 DFQATT and CDR2 SNEGSKA (reference sequence). This CDR3 spans 13 amino acids. V was pared by 0 bases and J by 5 bases, with 0 bases of the junction left unmatched.

This clonotype was observed many times. V gene TRBV29-1 combines with J gene TRBJ2-1, with TRBD2 as a possible D gene (5 bases). The germline CDR1 and CDR2 sequences are SQVTM and ANQGSEA. There are 11 residues in the CDR3. Trimming took 3 bases from V and 7 from J, leaving 7 bases between them. For the CDR3, the DNA is TGCAGCGTTGACCGGGAAAATGAGCAGTTCTTC. It codes for CSVDRENEQFF.

This clonotype was picked up a small number of times. The rearrangement joins TRBV6-2 or TRBV6-3 to TRBJ1-2, with unresolved D. Germline values: CDR1 MNHEY, CDR2 SVGEGT. V was pared by 3 bases and J by 5 bases, with 13 bases between. This CDR3 contains 14 residues. The CDR3 loop reads CASSYFSENYGYTF. Here the CDR3 DNA reads TGTGCCAGCAGTTATTTCTCGGAGAATTATGGCTACACCTTC.

Ten or more counts support this clonotype. The chain couples TRBV20-1 to TRBJ1-5, with D maybe TRBD1 (5 bases). The CDR3 runs 12 residues. Per the germline V gene, CDR1 is DFQATT and CDR2 is SNEGSKA (reference sequence). V was trimmed by 5 bases and J by 12 bases, leaving 17 bases between them. CDR3 in DNA: TGCAGTGCTTGGGACCTACTTTCTTTCCAGCATTTT. It is translated as CSAWDLLSFQHF.

As to this clonotype: A much larger clone differs from this one at a single base, so this may be a read error. The rearrangement uses TRBV20-1 and TRBJ2-2; tentatively, D is TRBD2 (7 bases). Germline CDR1 reads DFQATT; CDR2 reads SNEGSKA (reference sequence). The CDR3 sequence is 16 residues long. The CDR3 loop is CSARDLMWGGTEELFF. CDR3 in DNA: TGCAGTGCTAGAGATCTAATGTGGGGGGGCACCGAGGAGCTGTTTTTT.

The J gene is TRBJ1-2, the V gene TRBV12-5; 9 nucleotides line up with TRBD1. Germline V gives CDR1 LGHNT, CDR2 FRNRAP. This CDR3 is 16 amino acids long. J was trimmed by 4 bases and V by 0 bases; bases with no gene match: 6. In nucleotides, the CDR3 is TGTGCTAGTGGTTTGGTACTGGACAGGGGTGCCTATGGCTACACCTTC. It codes for CASGLVLDRGAYGYTF.